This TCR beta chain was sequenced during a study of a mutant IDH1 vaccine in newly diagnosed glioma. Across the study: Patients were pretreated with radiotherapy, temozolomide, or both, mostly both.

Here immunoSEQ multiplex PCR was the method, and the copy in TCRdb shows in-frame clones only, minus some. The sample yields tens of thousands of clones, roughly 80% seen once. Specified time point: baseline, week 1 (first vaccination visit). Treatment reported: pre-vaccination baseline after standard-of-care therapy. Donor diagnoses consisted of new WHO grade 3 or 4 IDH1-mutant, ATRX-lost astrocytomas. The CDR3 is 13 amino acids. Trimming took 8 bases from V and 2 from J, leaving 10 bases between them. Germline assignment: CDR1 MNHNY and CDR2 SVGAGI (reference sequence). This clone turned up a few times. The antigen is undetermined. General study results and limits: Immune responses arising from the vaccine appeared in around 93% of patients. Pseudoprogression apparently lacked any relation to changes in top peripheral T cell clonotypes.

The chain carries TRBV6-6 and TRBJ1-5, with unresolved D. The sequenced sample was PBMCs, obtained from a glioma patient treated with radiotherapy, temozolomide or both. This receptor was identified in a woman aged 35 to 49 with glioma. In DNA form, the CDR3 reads TGTGCCAGCCTTCTCGGGGGCAATCAGCCCCAGCATTTT. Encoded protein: CASLLGGNQPQHF.